These T cell receptor beta chains were read from a single sample in a study of T cell responses to AZD1222 COVID-19 vaccine. The table came from immunoSEQ multiplex PCR; TCRdb's copy has only in-frame clones and leaves some out. This sample carries 97,000 or so clones, 86% of them seen once, and the ten largest clones take around 5.1%. The sequencing here drew on peripheral blood, taken on day 0 of AZD1222 vaccination. Receptors originate from an adult in good health. Each CDR3 is given with its conserved first and last residue. The order of the fields is V gene, D gene, J gene, CDR3 DNA, CDR3 protein. The D gene is left open where the match is weak.

TRBV28	.	TRBJ1-2	TGTGCCAGCAGCCCAATTCTCCAGGGAGGGTATGGGTATGGCTACACCTTC	CASSPILQGGYGYGYTF
TRBV6-2/TRBV6-3	TRBD1	TRBJ1-5	TGTGCCAGCAGTTACTCGGGACAGGCCAATCAGCCCCAGCATTTT	CASSYSGQANQPQHF
TRBV5-6	.	TRBJ2-7	TGTGCCAGCAGCTTGGGGAGTTCGCCCGGGCAGTACTTC	CASSLGSSPGQYF
TRBV6-2/TRBV6-3	TRBD1	TRBJ1-5	TGTGCCAGCAGTTACGGGGACAGGGGGCCCCAGCATTTT	CASSYGDRGPQHF
TRBV6-1	.	TRBJ1-1	TGTGCCAGCAGTGATTACACAGGTGAAGCTTTCTTT	CASSDYTGEAFF
TRBV30	TRBD1	TRBJ1-2	TGTGCCTGTACAGGGGTTAACTATGGCTACACCTTC	CACTGVNYGYTF
TRBV6-6	TRBD1	TRBJ2-6	TGTGCCAGCAGTCCGACAGGGTTAGTCACTGGGGCCAACGTCCTGACTTTC	CASSPTGLVTGANVLTF
TRBV15	.	TRBJ1-2	TGTGCCACCAGCAGAGATGAGGGCTATGGCTACACCTTC	CATSRDEGYGYTF
TRBV23-1	.	TRBJ2-5	TGCGCCAACAGCCCCCCGGTGGGGGAAATCCAAGAGACCCAGTACTTC	CANSPPVGEIQETQYF
TRBV5-4	.	TRBJ1-1	TGTGCCAGCAGCTTGCAGGGGCGCATGAACACTGAAGCTTTCTTT	CASSLQGRMNTEAFF
TRBV21-1	.	TRBJ2-2	TGTGCCAGGGAGGTAAGGGGGCAAGCCGGGGAGCTGTTTTTT	CAREVRGQAGELFF
TRBV19	.	TRBJ1-4	TGTGCCAGTAGGATCCTCTCAATCGGGACAAAACTGTTTTTT	CASRILSIGTKLFF
TRBV5-6	TRBD2	TRBJ2-7	TGTGCCAGCACCTTGGGGCGGGGGGGCCCCTACGAGCAGTACTTC	CASTLGRGGPYEQYF
TRBV28	.	TRBJ2-1	TGTGCCAGCAGTCCAAGGGTCACTAGCTACAATGAGCAGTTCTTC	CASSPRVTSYNEQFF
TRBV19	.	TRBJ2-3	TGTGCCAGTAGTATAAAATCAGCTACAGATACGCAGTATTTT	CASSIKSATDTQYF
TRBV5-1	.	TRBJ2-5	TGCGCCAGCAGCTTAGCAGCGCTCCAAGAGACCCAGTACTTC	CASSLAALQETQYF
TRBV24-1	TRBD1	TRBJ2-7	TGTGCCACCAGTGATTTCACTCCGACAGGGACCTACGAGCAGTACTTC	CATSDFTPTGTYEQYF
TRBV29-1	.	TRBJ1-1	TGCAGCGTCCACACCGGGATCATGAACACTGAAGCTTTCTTT	CSVHTGIMNTEAFF
TRBV5-1	TRBD2	TRBJ2-7	TGCGCCAGCAGCTTGGAGTTGCGGGGGGGTCCCTACGAGCAGTACTTC	CASSLELRGGPYEQYF
TRBV6-2/TRBV6-3	.	TRBJ2-1	TGTGCCAGCAGCGGCGCCTTGATCCGGGAGCAGTTCTTC	CASSGALIREQFF